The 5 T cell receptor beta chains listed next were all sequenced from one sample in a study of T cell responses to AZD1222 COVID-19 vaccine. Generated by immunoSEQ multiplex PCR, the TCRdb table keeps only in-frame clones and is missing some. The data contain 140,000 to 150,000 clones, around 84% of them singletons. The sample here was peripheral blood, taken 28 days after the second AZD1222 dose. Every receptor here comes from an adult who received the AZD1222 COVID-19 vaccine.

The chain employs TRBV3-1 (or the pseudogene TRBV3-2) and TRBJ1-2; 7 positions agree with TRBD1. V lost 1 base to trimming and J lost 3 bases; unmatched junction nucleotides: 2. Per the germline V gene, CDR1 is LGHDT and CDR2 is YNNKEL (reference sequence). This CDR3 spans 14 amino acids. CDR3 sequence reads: CASSQAGTDYGYTF. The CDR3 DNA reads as TGTGCCAGCAGCCAAGCGGGGACAGACTATGGCTACACCTTC.

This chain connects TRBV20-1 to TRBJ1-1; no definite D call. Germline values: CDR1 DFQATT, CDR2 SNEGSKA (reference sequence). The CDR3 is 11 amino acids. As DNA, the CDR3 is TGCACCCTAAAGGAGGGAACTGAAGCTTTCTTT. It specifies CTLKEGTEAFF.

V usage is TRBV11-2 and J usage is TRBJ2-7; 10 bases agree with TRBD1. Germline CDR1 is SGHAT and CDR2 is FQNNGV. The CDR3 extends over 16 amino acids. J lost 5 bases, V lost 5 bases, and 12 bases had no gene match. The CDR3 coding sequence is TGTGCCAGCAGCACACTCGGCCCCGGGACAGGGGACGAGCAGTACTTC. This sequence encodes CASSTLGPGTGDEQYF.

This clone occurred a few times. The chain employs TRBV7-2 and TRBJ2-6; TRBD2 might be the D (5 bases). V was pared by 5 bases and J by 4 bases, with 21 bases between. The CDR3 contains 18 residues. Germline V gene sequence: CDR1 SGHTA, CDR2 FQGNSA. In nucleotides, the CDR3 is TGTGCCAGCAGCCCCCGGTCAGGAGGTCTACGGGGGGCCAACGTCCTGACTTTC. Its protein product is CASSPRSGGLRGANVLTF.

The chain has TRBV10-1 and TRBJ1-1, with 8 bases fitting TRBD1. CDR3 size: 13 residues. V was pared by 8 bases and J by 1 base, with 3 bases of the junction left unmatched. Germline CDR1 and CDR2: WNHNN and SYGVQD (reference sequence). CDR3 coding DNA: TGCGCCAGCGCAGGACAGGGGAACACTGAAGCTTTCTTT. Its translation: CASAGQGNTEAFF.